In its sample, the clone carrying this T cell receptor beta chain was seen a few times. Its antigen is not known. The germline CDR1 and CDR2 sequences are WNHNN and SYGVQD (reference sequence). The CDR3 runs to 14 residues. The sample originates from a study of T-cell memory formation after mild COVID-19. One entry per CDR3 protein results from TCRdb running MiXCR on the 5' RACE reads. The sample comprises approximately 100,000 distinct CDR3 sequences, over 15% of which are singletons, and roughly 27% rests with the top ten. Notes on the study in general: Of the contracting clones, CD4+ ones lay mainly in CM and EM, and CD8+ ones in EMRA.

The receptor comes from an adult woman who had mild COVID-19 (a few samples of this study predate the infection). Cell type and time point are not known. V is TRBV10-1 and J is TRBJ2-3; TRBD1 or TRBD2 may be the D gene (5 bases each). Sequencing was done on a sample of PBMCs or a T cell subset sorted from them (not recorded which). The CDR3 DNA reads TGCGTAGGGAGAGGGGTAGCTAGCACAGATACGCAGTATTTT. It specifies CVGRGVASTDTQYF.